This T cell receptor beta chain was recorded in a study of beta chain features in type 1 diabetes (dated by TCRdb to between 2018 and 2020). With regard to the full study: Mean age, gender distribution, total cell number and subset yield were not different between patients and healthy donors. Whereas all 30 or so donors provided naive and central memory subsets, regulatory and stem cell-like memory subsets were isolated from just 8 patients and roughly 8 healthy donors. In the study, recently diagnosed type 1 diabetes patients and matched healthy donors were compared on the TCRB repertoires of their sorted circulating CD4+ T cell subsets. A total of under 120,000,000 sorted cells were examined across all samples, and RNA yield correlated strongly with the number of cells per subset.

The V end loses 5 bases and the J end loses 1 base, and a stretch of 10 bases separates them. From a lookup of the germline V gene, CDR1 and CDR2 are SGHTA and FQGNSA. There are 14 amino acids in the CDR3, from cysteine to phenylalanine inclusive. Only CDR3 DNA remains: 42 bases, in frame from the first base. As regards this clone: There is no known antigen for this receptor. Within one base of it there is no much larger clone, and no base qualities were kept.

General study outcomes and caveats: Shorter templates might have been favored by PCR, but patient and control samples were amplified and corrected together, so both groups would have been affected equally by any skew. Because cDNA rather than genomic DNA was sequenced, highly expressing activated cells could have been over-represented, although no difference in activation and CD3 levels was found between groups. In all four CD4+ subsets, TCRB CDR3 length was moderately but significantly shorter in type 1 diabetes patients. The naive, central memory and regulatory TCRB repertoires appeared to resemble one another more closely among patients than among healthy donors. Because the HLA sub-analyses included only small numbers of individuals, any influence of HLA type on TCRB rearrangement was left unresolved. Patients with type 1 diabetes made fewer insertions and deleted more nucleotides at VDJ recombination sites, implying thymic rearrangement abnormalities.

The High Capacity cDNA Reverse Transcription Kit was used to reverse transcribe all of the isolated RNA, meaning that expressed TCRB transcripts were what got sequenced. Naive, central memory and regulatory T cell samples underwent deep immunoSEQ sequencing, averaging roughly 3.4 million total reads per sample. Sorted cells were lysed in RLT buffer and RNA was extracted with DNase-treated RNeasy Micro or Mini kits, depending on cell number. To prevent cross-contamination, each cell subset was processed individually, whereas patient and healthy donor samples were processed jointly. TCRB sequences were amplified from cDNA with the immunoSEQ multiplex PCR, producing 87-bp fragments spanning the CDR3 region. The amplicons were sequenced using the Illumina HiSeq platform. Turning to the authors' computational methods: PCR bias was computationally corrected using synthetic template baselines, reads within Hamming distance 2 were collapsed, and singletons that could not be merged were discarded. By aligning reads against IMGT, V, D and J genes, CDR3 length, and insertions or deletions at six rearrangement sites were assigned. Clonotype counts were normalized to sorted cell number within each subset before computing true diversity and Gini coefficients with the tcR R package. The overlap coefficient, calculated on TCRB nucleotide sequences, was used to quantify repertoire sharing. As a proxy for the pre-selection repertoire, out-of-frame TCRB sequences from naive cells were analyzed. Drawn from immuneACCESS, this table holds only the in-frame rearrangements with V and J called that TCRdb kept. Clones are partly lost; checked studies trace under half to an unresolved V gene and leave the rest unexplained. V, J and clone size are those of that table, while D and trimming were read from the DNA. Here the sample has around 310,000 clones; roughly 11% occur a single time. The ten largest make up about 0.015% of the sample.

A single peripheral blood draw of roughly 0.11 L on average was collected from each donor into heparinised tubes. Naive, central memory, regulatory and stem cell-like memory CD4+ T cells were sorted on a BD FACSAria II using a panel including CD45RO, CCR7, CD25, CD127, CD95 and CD27. Purity was above 95% for every sorted population. Right away, PBMCs were isolated by Lymphoprep density gradient centrifugation and were stained directly, with no culture step. To minimize batch effects, samples were stained and sorted in pairs, one healthy donor with one patient per experiment. Specimen: naive CD4+ T cells from blood. According to the study, the label for this sample's cell subset or site signals: true naive CD4+ T cells. The TCR comes from a woman aged 25 to 39 in good health. Rearrangement joined TRBV7-2 to TRBJ2-3, with a weak D call of TRBD2 (6 bases match). CDR3 sequence: CASSGWGGTDTQYF. The nucleotides read TGTGCCAGCAGCGGGTGGGGGGGCACAGATACGCAGTATTTT.